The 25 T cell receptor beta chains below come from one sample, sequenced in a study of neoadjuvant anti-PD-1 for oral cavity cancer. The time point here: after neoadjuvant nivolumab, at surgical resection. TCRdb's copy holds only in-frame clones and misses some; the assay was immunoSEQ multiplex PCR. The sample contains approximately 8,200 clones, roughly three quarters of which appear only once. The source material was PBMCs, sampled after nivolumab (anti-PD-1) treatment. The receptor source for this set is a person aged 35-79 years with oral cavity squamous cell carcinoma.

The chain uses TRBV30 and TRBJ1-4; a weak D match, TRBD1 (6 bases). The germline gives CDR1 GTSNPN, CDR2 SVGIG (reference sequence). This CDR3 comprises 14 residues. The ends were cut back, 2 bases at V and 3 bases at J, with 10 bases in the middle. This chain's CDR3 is CAWSRGHPNEKLFF. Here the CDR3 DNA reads TGTGCCTGGAGTAGGGGACACCCTAATGAAAAACTGTTTTTT.

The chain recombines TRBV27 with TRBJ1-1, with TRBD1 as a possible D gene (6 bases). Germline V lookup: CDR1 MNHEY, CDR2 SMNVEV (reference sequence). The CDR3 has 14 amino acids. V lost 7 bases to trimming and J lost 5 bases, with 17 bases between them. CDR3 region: CASTLLPGVTEAFF. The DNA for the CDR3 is TGTGCCAGCACCCTTTTACCAGGGGTAACTGAAGCTTTCTTT.

CDR3 bases: TGTGCCAGCAGAATGGGACTAGGGGGCACAGATACGCAGTATTTT. Protein product: CASRMGLGGTDTQYF. V and J are TRBV6-5 and TRBJ2-3; 8 bases are shared with TRBD2. Germline V gene lookup returns CDR1 MNHEY and CDR2 SVGAGI. The V gene end was trimmed by 6 bases and the J gene end by 1 base; junction bases not matched to a gene: 6. This CDR3 is built from 15 residues.

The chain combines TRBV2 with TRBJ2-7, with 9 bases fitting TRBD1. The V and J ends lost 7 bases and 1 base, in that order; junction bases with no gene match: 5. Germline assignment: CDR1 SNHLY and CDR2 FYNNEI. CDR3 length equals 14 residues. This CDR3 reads CASTRDRVSYEQYF. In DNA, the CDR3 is TGTGCCAGCACCCGGGACAGGGTATCCTACGAGCAGTACTTC.

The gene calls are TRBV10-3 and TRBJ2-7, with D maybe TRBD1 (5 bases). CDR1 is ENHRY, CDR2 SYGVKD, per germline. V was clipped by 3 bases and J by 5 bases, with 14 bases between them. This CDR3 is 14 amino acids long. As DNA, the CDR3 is TGTGCCATCAGTGACCGAGACAGAACGAACGAGCAGTACTTC. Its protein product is CAISDRDRTNEQYF.

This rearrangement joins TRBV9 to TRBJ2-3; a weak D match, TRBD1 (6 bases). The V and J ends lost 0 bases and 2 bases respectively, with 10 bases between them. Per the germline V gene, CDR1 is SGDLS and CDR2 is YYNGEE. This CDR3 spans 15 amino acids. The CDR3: CASSVGTAPTDTQYF. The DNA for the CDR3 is TGTGCCAGCAGCGTAGGGACAGCCCCCACAGATACGCAGTATTTT.

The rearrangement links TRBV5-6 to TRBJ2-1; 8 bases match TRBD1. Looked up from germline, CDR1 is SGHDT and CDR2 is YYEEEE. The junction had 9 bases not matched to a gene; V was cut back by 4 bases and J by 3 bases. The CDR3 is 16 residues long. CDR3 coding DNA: TGTGCCAGCAGCCAAGGACAGGGAATGATCTACAATGAGCAGTTCTTC. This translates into CASSQGQGMIYNEQFF.

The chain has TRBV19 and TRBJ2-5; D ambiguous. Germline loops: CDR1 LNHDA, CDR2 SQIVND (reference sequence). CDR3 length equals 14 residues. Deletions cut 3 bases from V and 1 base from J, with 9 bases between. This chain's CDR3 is CASSMRQTQETQYF. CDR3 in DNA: TGTGCCAGTAGTATGCGGCAGACCCAAGAGACCCAGTACTTC. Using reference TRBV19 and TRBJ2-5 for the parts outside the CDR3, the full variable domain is DGGITQSPKYLFRKEGQNVTLSCEQNLNHDAMYWYRQDPGQGLRLIYYSQIVNDFQKGDIAEGYSVSREKKESFPLTVTSAQKNPTAFYLCASSMRQTQETQYFGPGTRLLVL.

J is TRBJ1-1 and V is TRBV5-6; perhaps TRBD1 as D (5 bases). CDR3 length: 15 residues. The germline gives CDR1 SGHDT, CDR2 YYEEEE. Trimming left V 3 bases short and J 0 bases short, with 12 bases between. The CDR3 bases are TGTGCCAGCAGCTCCAGGGTGGAGTTGAACACTGAAGCTTTCTTT. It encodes CASSSRVELNTEAFF.

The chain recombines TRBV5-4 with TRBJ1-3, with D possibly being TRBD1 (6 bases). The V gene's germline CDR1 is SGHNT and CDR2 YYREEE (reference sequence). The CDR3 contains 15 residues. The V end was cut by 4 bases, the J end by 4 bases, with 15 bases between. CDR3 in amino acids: CASSHPTGSGNTIYF. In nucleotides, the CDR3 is TGTGCCAGCAGCCACCCTACAGGGTCCGGAAACACCATATATTTT.

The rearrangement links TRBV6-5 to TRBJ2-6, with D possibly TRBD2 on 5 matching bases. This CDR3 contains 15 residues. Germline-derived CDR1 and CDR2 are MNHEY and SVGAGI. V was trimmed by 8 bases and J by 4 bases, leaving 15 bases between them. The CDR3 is CASGSAGGGANVLTF. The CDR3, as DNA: TGTGCCAGCGGATCCGCGGGTGGGGGGGCCAACGTCCTGACTTTC.

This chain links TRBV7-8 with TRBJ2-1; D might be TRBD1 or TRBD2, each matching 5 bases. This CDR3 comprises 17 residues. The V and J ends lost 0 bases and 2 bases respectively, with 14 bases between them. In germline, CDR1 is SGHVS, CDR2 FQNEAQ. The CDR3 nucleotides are TGTGCCAGCAGCTTAGCACGGGGCATTCCAACCTACAATGAGCAGTTCTTC. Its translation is CASSLARGIPTYNEQFF. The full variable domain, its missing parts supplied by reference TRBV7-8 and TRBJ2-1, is GAGVSQSPRYKVAKRGQDVALRCDPISGHVSLFWYQQALGQGPEFLTYFQNEAQLDKSGLPSDRFFAERPEGSVSTLKIQRTQQEDSAVYLCASSLARGIPTYNEQFFGPGTRLTVL.

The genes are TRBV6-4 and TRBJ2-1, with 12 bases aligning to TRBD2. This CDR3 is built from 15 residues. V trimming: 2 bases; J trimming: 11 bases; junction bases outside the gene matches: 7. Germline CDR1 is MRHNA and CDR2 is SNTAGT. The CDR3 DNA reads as TGTGCCAGCAGTGACACTAGCGGGGGGCCGATGAAGCAGTTCTTC. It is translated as CASSDTSGGPMKQFF.

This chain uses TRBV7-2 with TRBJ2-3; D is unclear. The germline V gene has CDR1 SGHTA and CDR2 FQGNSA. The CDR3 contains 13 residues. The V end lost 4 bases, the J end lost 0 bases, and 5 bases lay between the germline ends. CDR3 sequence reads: CASSWPSTDTQYF. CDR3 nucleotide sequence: TGTGCCAGCAGCTGGCCTAGCACAGATACGCAGTATTTT. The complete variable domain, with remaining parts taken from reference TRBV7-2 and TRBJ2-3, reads GAGVSQSPSNKVTEKGKDVELRCDPISGHTALYWYRQSLGQGLEFLIYFQGNSAPDKSGLPSDRFSAERTGGSVSTLTIQRTQQEDSAVYLCASSWPSTDTQYFGPGTRLTVL.

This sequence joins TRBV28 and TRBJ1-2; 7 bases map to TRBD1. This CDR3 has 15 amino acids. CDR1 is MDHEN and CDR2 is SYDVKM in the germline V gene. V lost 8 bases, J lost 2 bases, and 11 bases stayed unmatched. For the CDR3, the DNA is TGTGCCAGCTCGGGACAGCACTCCTCAAACTATGGCTACACCTTC. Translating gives CASSGQHSSNYGYTF.

Written as DNA, the CDR3 is TGTGCCAGCAGCTTATATGCCGGATTTTACGAGCAGTACTTC. This gives the protein CASSLYAGFYEQYF. This rearrangement joins TRBV7-9 to TRBJ2-7; D remains ambiguous. The V end lost 2 bases, the J end lost 4 bases, and 12 bases lay between the germline ends. Looked up from germline, CDR1 is SEHNR and CDR2 is FQNEAQ (reference sequence). The CDR3 runs to 14 residues. The entire variable domain, with the rest obtained from reference TRBV7-9 and TRBJ2-7, is as follows: DTGVSQNPRHKITKRGQNVTFRCDPISEHNRLYWYRQTLGQGPEFLTYFQNEAQLEKSRLLSDRFSAERPKGSFSTLEIQRTEQGDSAMYLCASSLYAGFYEQYFGPGTRLTVT.

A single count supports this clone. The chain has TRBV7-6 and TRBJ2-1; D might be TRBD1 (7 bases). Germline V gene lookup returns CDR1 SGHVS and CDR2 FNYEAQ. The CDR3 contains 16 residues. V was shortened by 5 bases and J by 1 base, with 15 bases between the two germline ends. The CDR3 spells CASSPRGDRSYNEQFF. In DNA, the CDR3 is TGTGCCAGCAGCCCTAGGGGGGACAGATCCTACAATGAGCAGTTCTTC.

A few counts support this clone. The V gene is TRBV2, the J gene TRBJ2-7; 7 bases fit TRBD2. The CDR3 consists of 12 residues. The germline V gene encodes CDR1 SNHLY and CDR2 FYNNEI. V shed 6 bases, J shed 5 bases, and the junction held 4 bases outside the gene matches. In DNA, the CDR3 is TGTGCCAGCAGAGTAGCGGGCGACGAGCAGTACTTC. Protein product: CASRVAGDEQYF.

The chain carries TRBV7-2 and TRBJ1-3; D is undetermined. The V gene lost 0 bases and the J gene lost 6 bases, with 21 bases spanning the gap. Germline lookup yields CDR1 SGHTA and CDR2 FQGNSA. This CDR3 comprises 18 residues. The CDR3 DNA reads TGTGCCAGCAGCTTAGCGGGCTTTAGCGGTAGCAATAAAAACACCATATATTTT. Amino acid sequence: CASSLAGFSGSNKNTIYF. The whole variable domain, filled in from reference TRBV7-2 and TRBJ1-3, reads GAGVSQSPSNKVTEKGKDVELRCDPISGHTALYWYRQSLGQGLEFLIYFQGNSAPDKSGLPSDRFSAERTGGSVSTLTIQRTQQEDSAVYLCASSLAGFSGSNKNTIYFGEGSWLTVV.

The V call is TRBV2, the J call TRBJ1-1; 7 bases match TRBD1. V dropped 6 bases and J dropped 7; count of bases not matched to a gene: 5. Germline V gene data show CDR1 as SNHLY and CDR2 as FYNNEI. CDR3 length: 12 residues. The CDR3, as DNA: TGTGCCAGCAGCCTCGGACAGGTTGAAGCTTTCTTT. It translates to CASSLGQVEAFF.

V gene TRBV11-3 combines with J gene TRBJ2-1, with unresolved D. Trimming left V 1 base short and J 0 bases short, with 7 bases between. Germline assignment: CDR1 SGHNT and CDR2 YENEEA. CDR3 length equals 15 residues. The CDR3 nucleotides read TGTGCCAGCAGCTTAGGGTATAGCTCCTACAATGAGCAGTTCTTC. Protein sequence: CASSLGYSSYNEQFF.

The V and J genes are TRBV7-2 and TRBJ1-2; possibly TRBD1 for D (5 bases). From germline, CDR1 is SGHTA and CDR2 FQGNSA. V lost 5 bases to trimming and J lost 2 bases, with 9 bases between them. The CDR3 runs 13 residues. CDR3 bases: TGTGCCAGCAGCCGGGACGGAAACTATGGCTACACCTTC. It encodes CASSRDGNYGYTF.

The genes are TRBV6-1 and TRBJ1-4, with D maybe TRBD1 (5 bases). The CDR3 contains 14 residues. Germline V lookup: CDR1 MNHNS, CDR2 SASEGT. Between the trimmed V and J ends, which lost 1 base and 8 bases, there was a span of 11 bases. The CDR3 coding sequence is TGTGCCAGCAGTGAAGGGGCAGGGAACGAAAAACTGTTTTTT. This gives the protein CASSEGAGNEKLFF.

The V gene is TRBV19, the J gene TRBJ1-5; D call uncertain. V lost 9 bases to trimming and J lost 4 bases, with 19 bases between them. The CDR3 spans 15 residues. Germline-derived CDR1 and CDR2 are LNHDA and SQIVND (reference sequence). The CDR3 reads CASTLRPGGNQPQHF. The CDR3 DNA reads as TGTGCCAGCACCCTTCGACCGGGAGGGAATCAGCCCCAGCATTTT. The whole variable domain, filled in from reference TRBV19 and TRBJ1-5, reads DGGITQSPKYLFRKEGQNVTLSCEQNLNHDAMYWYRQDPGQGLRLIYYSQIVNDFQKGDIAEGYSVSREKKESFPLTVTSAQKNPTAFYLCASTLRPGGNQPQHFGDGTRLSIL.

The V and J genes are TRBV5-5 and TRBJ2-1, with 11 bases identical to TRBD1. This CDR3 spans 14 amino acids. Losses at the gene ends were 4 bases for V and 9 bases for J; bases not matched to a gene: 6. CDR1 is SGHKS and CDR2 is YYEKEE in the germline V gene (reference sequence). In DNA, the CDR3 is TGTGCCAGCAGCCGGGGGACAGGGGGACGTGAGCAGTTCTTC. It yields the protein CASSRGTGGREQFF.